Shown below are 32 T cell receptor beta chains from a single sample sequenced in a study of blood T cells in healthy people across ages. A second PCR of 7 to 11 cycles used a sample-barcoded 5' primer and a J-beta primer mix. MiXCR was run by TCRdb on the 5' RACE reads, yielding one entry per CDR3 protein. In the table there are 650,000 to 800,000 distinct CDR3 sequences, under 45% of which are singletons. Specimen: blood. The receptors originated from a man in his sixties in good health.

The chain recombines TRBV20-1 with TRBJ2-5, with D maybe TRBD2 (5 bases). The end of the DNA is better explained by TRBJ2-1, so the J call may be wrong. Germline assignment: CDR1 DFQATT and CDR2 SNEGSKA (reference sequence). This CDR3 spans 14 amino acids. The CDR3 reads CSARPGVAQETQFF. CDR3 coding DNA: TGCAGTGCTAGACCCGGGGTAGCTCAAGAGACCCAGTTCTTC.

A single count supports this clonotype. The V call is TRBV2, the J call TRBJ2-7; TRBD1 might be the D (6 bases). CDR1 is SNHLY and CDR2 is FYNNEI in the germline V gene. V was shortened by 6 bases and J by 1 base, with 19 bases between the two germline ends. The CDR3 has 16 amino acids. CDR3 DNA: TGTGCCAGCAGAGATACAGGGAATCGGTGGTCCTACGAGCAGTACTTC. Its protein product is CASRDTGNRWSYEQYF.

The gene calls are TRBV30 and TRBJ2-3, with 8 bases aligning to TRBD1. CDR1 and CDR2 (germline): GTSNPN, SVGIG (reference sequence). There are 15 residues in the CDR3. V lost 2 bases and J lost 4; bases outside the gene matches: 8. CDR3 amino acids: CAWSPGGGLSDTQYF. CDR3 DNA: TGTGCCTGGAGTCCAGGGGGCGGCCTATCAGATACGCAGTATTTT.

This clonotype was detected only a few times. V gene TRBV13 combines with J gene TRBJ2-1, with TRBD2 as a possible D gene (5 bases). V was cut by 1 base and J by 8 bases, with 18 bases left in between. The length of the CDR3 is 16 residues. Germline loops: CDR1 PRHDT, CDR2 FYEKMQ (reference sequence). CDR3 bases: TGTGCCAGCAGCTTAGTTTCCAGGCTAGCAGCCGATGAGCAGTTCTTC. Amino acid sequence: CASSLVSRLAADEQFF.

A remark on this clonotype: The germline gene is not matched at one end of the junction; a read error may be the cause. The CDR3 DNA follows: TGCGCCGGCAGCCAAGATTTATTTAAGTATGGCTACACCTTC. Its translation: CAGSQDLFKYGYTF. The chain uses TRBV4-1 and TRBJ1-2, with D uncertain. Germline lookup yields CDR1 MGHRA and CDR2 YSYEKL. CDR3 size: 14 residues.

This rearrangement joins TRBV27 to TRBJ1-3, with D possibly TRBD1 on 6 matching bases. CDR3 length: 16 amino acids. CDR1 and CDR2 (germline): MNHEY, SMNVEV (reference sequence). Trimming pared 6 bases from V and 0 bases from J, leaving 15 bases between. The CDR3 loop reads CASRARAGASGNTIYF. In DNA, the CDR3 is TGTGCCAGCAGAGCGAGGGCAGGGGCCTCTGGAAACACCATATATTTT.

This clonotype was picked up a small number of times. The V call is TRBV21-1, the J call TRBJ2-3; TRBD2, as called in the table, went unchecked against the DNA. TRBV21-1 is deemed a pseudogene. The CDR3 covers 15 residues. The CDR3 reads CASSKFRDFTDTQYF. CDR3 in DNA: TGTGCCAGCAGCAAGTTCCGGGACTTCACAGATACGCAGTATTTT.

This clonotype is a singleton in its sample. The junction shows a germline mismatch at one end, possibly a read error. J is TRBJ2-2 and V is TRBV7-2, with 8 bases fitting TRBD2. The CDR3 is 16 amino acids. The germline gives CDR1 SGHTA, CDR2 FQGNSA. The CDR3 loop is CASSLRAGGPTRELFF. CDR3 bases: TGTGCCAGCAGCTTACGGGCGGGGGGTCCCACCAGGGAGCTGTTTTTT.

The chain has TRBV7-3 and TRBJ2-6, with TRBD1 matching over 7 bases. Trimming removed 1 base from V and 3 bases from J; junction bases left unmatched: 3. CDR3 length equals 16 residues. From germline, CDR1 is SGHTA and CDR2 FQGTGA. This chain's CDR3 is CASSLKTGSGANVLTF. In DNA form, the CDR3 reads TGTGCCAGCAGCTTAAAGACAGGGAGTGGGGCCAACGTCCTGACTTTC.

This clonotype has a single count. The V gene is TRBV7-9, the J gene TRBJ1-2; D remains unclear. This CDR3 spans 14 amino acids. V gave up 5 bases and J gave up 1 base, with 11 bases separating them. Germline values: CDR1 SEHNR, CDR2 FQNEAQ (reference sequence). CDR3 loop: CASSPNNINYGYTF. The CDR3 DNA is TGTGCCAGCAGCCCCAACAACATTAACTATGGCTACACCTTC.

This clonotype was seen more than once but under ten times. The chain combines TRBV20-1 with TRBJ1-1; a possible D gene is TRBD1 (5 bases). CDR3 size: 14 residues. Germline lookup yields CDR1 DFQATT and CDR2 SNEGSKA (reference sequence). With 6 bases removed from V and 4 bases from J, the gap between germline ends came to 18 bases. The CDR3 bases are TGCAGTGCCCCCCCGGGGGGAGGCGGCACTGAAGCTTTCTTT. Its protein product is CSAPPGGGGTEAFF.

The chain couples TRBV12-3 or TRBV12-4 to TRBJ1-1, with no clear D. Trimming shortened V by 3 bases and J by 4 bases, and 9 bases separated the two germline ends. The CDR3 sequence is 13 residues long. In DNA form, the CDR3 reads TGTGCCAGCAGTTTCAAACGAGGCACTGAAGCTTTCTTT. Translated: CASSFKRGTEAFF.

The rearrangement joins TRBV20-1 to TRBJ2-2; 7 nucleotides agree with TRBD2. J was trimmed by 1 base and V by 2 bases; bases with no gene match: 16. Per the germline V gene, CDR1 is DFQATT and CDR2 is SNEGSKA (reference sequence). CDR3 size: 19 residues. The chain's CDR3 is CSARPWGNGGSWNTGELFF. The CDR3 DNA follows: TGCAGTGCTAGACCCTGGGGGAACGGGGGGTCGTGGAACACCGGGGAGCTGTTTTTT.

The V call is TRBV12-5, the J call TRBJ2-2; no firm D call. This CDR3 is 15 amino acids long. V was trimmed by 0 bases and J by 5 bases, leaving 10 bases between them. Germline-derived CDR1 and CDR2 are LGHNT and FRNRAP. In DNA form, the CDR3 reads TGTGCTAGTGGTTTGGTAGGAACTACTACCGGGGAGCTGTTTTTT. It codes for CASGLVGTTTGELFF. Based on the CDR3 plus reference TRBV12-5 and TRBJ2-2, the full variable domain is DARVTQTPRHKVTEMGQEVTMRCQPILGHNTVFWYRQTMMQGLELLAYFRNRAPLDDSGMPKDRFSAEMPDATLATLKIQPSEPRDSAVYFCASGLVGTTTGELFFGEGSRLTVL.

The DNA for the CDR3 is TGTGCCAGCAGCCCGGACCCCAACGAGCAGTACTTC. It is translated as CASSPDPNEQYF. The chain uses TRBV7-2 and TRBJ2-7; no firm D call. The CDR3 is 12 amino acids. Trimming took 5 bases from V and 5 from J, leaving 10 bases between them. Germline CDR1 reads SGHTA; CDR2 reads FQGNSA.

This rearrangement joins TRBV20-1 to TRBJ1-1, with D possibly being TRBD1 (6 bases). Trimming stripped 1 base from V and 0 bases from J, with 15 bases between. The CDR3 sequence is 16 residues long. Germline assignment: CDR1 DFQATT and CDR2 SNEGSKA (reference sequence). CDR3 in DNA: TGCAGTGCTAGAGCGGAGGGGGGCTTGATGAACACTGAAGCTTTCTTT. Translated: CSARAEGGLMNTEAFF.

The chain employs TRBV7-9 and TRBJ2-7; possibly TRBD1 for D (6 bases). The length of the CDR3 is 13 residues. The germline CDR1 and CDR2 sequences are SEHNR and FQNEAQ (reference sequence). V dropped 5 bases and J dropped 4 bases, with 12 bases sitting between them. CDR3 nucleotides: TGTGCCAGCAGCCCCCAGGACAGATACGAGCAGTACTTC. Protein: CASSPQDRYEQYF.

Turning to this clonotype: Being one base from a much bigger clone, this may be a read error. This rearrangement joins TRBV20-1 to TRBJ1-5; D unclear. Germline loops: CDR1 DFQATT, CDR2 SNEGSKA (reference sequence). This CDR3 comprises 15 residues. Trimming took 5 bases from V and 2 from J, leaving 16 bases between them. The DNA for the CDR3 is TGCAGTGCTGGAATGAGGGAGATTGGCAATCAGCCCCAGCATTTT. Its protein is CSAGMREIGNQPQHF.

This clonotype has a handful of counts. This chain uses TRBV6-5 with TRBJ2-1, with 11 positions matching TRBD2. CDR1 is MNHEY, CDR2 SVGAGI, per germline. V shed 0 bases, J shed 8 bases, and the junction held 6 bases outside the gene matches. CDR3 length: 16 amino acids. CDR3 sequence (DNA): TGTGCCAGCAGTTACTCAACTAGCGGGGGATCCGATGAGCAGTTCTTC. Protein: CASSYSTSGGSDEQFF.

The CDR3 region is CASSQARTYTEAFF. DNA of the CDR3: TGCGCCAGCAGCCAAGCAAGGACCTACACTGAAGCTTTCTTT. The chain uses TRBV4-1 and TRBJ1-1; D ambiguous. Germline loops: CDR1 MGHRA, CDR2 YSYEKL. Trimming cost V 1 base and J 3 bases, with 9 bases left between them. There are 14 residues in the CDR3.

CDR3: CAISTGGEETQFF. As DNA, the CDR3 is TGTGCCATCTCCACAGGGGGGGAGGAGACCCAGTTCTTC. J is TRBJ2-1 and V is TRBV10-3; D might be TRBD1 (8 bases). Trimming removed 8 bases from V and 13 bases from J, with 21 bases in between. Germline assignment: CDR1 ENHRY and CDR2 SYGVKD. The CDR3 is 13 amino acids.

The chain is built from TRBV6-2 or TRBV6-3 and TRBJ2-6; D is uncertain. Germline V gives CDR1 MNHEY, CDR2 SVGEGT. The CDR3 runs 16 residues. V was trimmed by 4 bases and J by 5 bases, leaving 15 bases between them. Here the CDR3 reads CASSSGIRLRANVLTF. Written as DNA, the CDR3 is TGTGCCAGCAGTTCGGGTATCAGGTTGAGGGCCAACGTCCTGACTTTC.

The chain links TRBV18 to TRBJ2-7, with 7 bases aligning to TRBD1. Germline V CDR1 and CDR2: KGHSH, LQKENI. The CDR3 extends over 14 amino acids. Germline trimming cut 6 bases from V and 5 bases from J; bases unmatched to any gene: 10. As DNA, the CDR3 is TGTGCCAGCTCCCGAACCGTTGGACAGGACGAGCAGTACTTC. Amino acid sequence: CASSRTVGQDEQYF.

Remarks on this clonotype: The germline gene is not matched at one end of the junction; a read error may be the cause. V and J are TRBV15 and TRBJ2-5; D is ambiguous. Germline V gives CDR1 LNHNV, CDR2 YYDKDF (reference sequence). The CDR3 covers 13 residues. This CDR3 is CATGRDPQETQYF. The DNA for the CDR3 is TGTGCCACCGGCAGAGATCCCCAAGAGACCCAGTACTTC.

V gene TRBV18 combines with J gene TRBJ2-1; 8 bases map to TRBD2. The germline CDR1 and CDR2 sequences are KGHSH and LQKENI. The CDR3 runs to 14 residues. The V and J ends lost 8 bases and 3 bases, in that order; junction bases with no gene match: 6. The CDR3, as DNA: TGTGCCAGCCGGGGACTAGAGGACTACAATGAGCAGTTCTTC. Translated: CASRGLEDYNEQFF.

This chain uses TRBV2 with TRBJ2-7; 8 bases agree with TRBD2. V shed 3 bases, J shed 2 bases, and the junction held 6 bases outside the gene matches. Per the germline V gene, CDR1 is SNHLY and CDR2 is FYNNEI. The CDR3 covers 15 residues. The CDR3 sequence is CASSDLWRGAYEQYF. CDR3 in DNA: TGTGCCAGCAGTGATCTGTGGCGGGGGGCCTACGAGCAGTACTTC.

This clonotype was seen a handful of times. CDR3 residues: CATSRTDPGGYTF. The CDR3 bases are TGTGCCACCAGCAGGACCGACCCCGGGGGCTACACCTTC. The genes are TRBV15 and TRBJ1-2; D remains unclear. Germline V gene data show CDR1 as LNHNV and CDR2 as YYDKDF (reference sequence). The germline V and J ends were trimmed by 3 bases and 8 bases, with 13 bases remaining between them. There are 13 residues in the CDR3.

J is TRBJ1-6 and V is TRBV5-1; D remains unclear. Trimming shortened V by 0 bases and J by 8 bases, and 6 bases separated the two germline ends. CDR3 length: 13 amino acids. Looked up from germline, CDR1 is SGHRS and CDR2 is YFSETQ. The CDR3, as DNA: TGCGCCAGCAGCTTGGTGAGTGATTCACCCCTCCACTTT. This translates into CASSLVSDSPLHF.

The gene calls are TRBV3-1 and TRBJ1-5, with D possibly being TRBD1 (5 bases). Trimming removed 1 base at V and 5 bases at J, with 9 bases between. CDR1 is LGHDT, CDR2 YNNKEL, per germline (reference sequence). This CDR3 is built from 14 residues. DNA of the CDR3: TGTGCCAGCAGCCAAGCAGGGATCGATCAGCCCCAGCATTTT. This gives the protein CASSQAGIDQPQHF. Filled out from reference TRBV3-1 and TRBJ1-5, the complete variable domain reads DTAVSQTPKYLVTQMGNDKSIKCEQNLGHDTMYWYKQDSKKFLKIMFSYNNKELIINETVPNRFSPKSPDKAHLNLHINSLELGDSAVYFCASSQAGIDQPQHFGDGTRLSIL.

The chain joins TRBV28 to TRBJ1-2; maybe TRBD1 (5 bases). Trimming removed 3 bases from V and 3 bases from J, with 14 bases in between. The CDR3 consists of 15 residues. Germline loops: CDR1 MDHEN, CDR2 SYDVKM. The CDR3: CASSFAGVRDYGYTF. In DNA form, the CDR3 reads TGTGCCAGCAGTTTTGCCGGAGTCAGGGACTATGGCTACACCTTC.

This chain uses TRBV24-1 with TRBJ2-1, with TRBD2 as a possible D gene (6 bases). The V end lost 3 bases, the J end lost 10 bases, and 12 bases lay between the germline ends. The CDR3 is 13 amino acids. Germline V gene data show CDR1 as KGHDR and CDR2 as SFDVKD. The CDR3 loop reads CATSDGLAREQFF. CDR3 DNA sequence: TGTGCCACCAGTGATGGGCTAGCGAGGGAGCAGTTCTTC.

The V call is TRBV5-4, the J call TRBJ2-5; unclear D gene. CDR1 and CDR2 (germline): SGHNT, YYREEE (reference sequence). The V and J ends lost 0 bases and 2 bases respectively, with 11 bases between them. The CDR3 spans 15 residues. In nucleotides, the CDR3 is TGTGCCAGCAGCTTGGGGTCCGGCAGACAAGAGACCCAGTACTTC. Translated, it gives CASSLGSGRQETQYF.